Below are 4 T cell receptor beta chains sequenced from a single sample in a study of blood T cell repertoires in COVID-19 (dated by TCRdb to 2018 to 2021). Libraries were prepared through the immunoSEQ multiplex PCR assay. TCRdb limited this immuneACCESS table to in-frame rearrangements with V and J called. A share of clones is missing; checked studies link under half to unresolved V genes, and the rest is unexplained. In this sample the table shows 350,000 to 400,000 clones, roughly 90% of which occur a single time. The ten largest clones take up 0.8% to 0.9% of the sample. Source material: PBMCs or T cells enriched from blood (not recorded which). The receptors derive from a woman aged 40 to 49 who had been exposed to COVID-19.

This clone was observed a handful of times. The chain links TRBV2 to TRBJ1-6; possibly TRBD1 for D (6 bases). The length of the CDR3 is 15 residues. CDR1 and CDR2 (germline): SNHLY, FYNNEI. V shed 7 bases and J shed 10 bases, with 20 bases lying between them. This CDR3 reads CASTPTAGARSPLHF. The DNA of the CDR3 is TGTGCCAGCACCCCGACGGCAGGGGCCAGGTCACCCCTCCACTTT.

This sequence joins TRBV18 and TRBJ1-4; 9 bases fit TRBD1. This CDR3 is 16 amino acids long. Trimming took 2 bases from V and 5 from J; bases not matched to a gene: 6. CDR1 is KGHSH and CDR2 is LQKENI in the germline V gene. Here the CDR3 reads CASSPRGGQGNEKLFF. The CDR3 coding sequence is TGTGCCAGCTCACCAAGAGGGGGACAGGGAAATGAAAAACTGTTTTTT.

The chain has TRBV3-1 (or the pseudogene TRBV3-2) and TRBJ1-1; the D is unclear. The germline gives CDR1 LGHDT, CDR2 YNNKEL (reference sequence). Trimming stripped 6 bases from V and 1 base from J, with 9 bases between. This CDR3 is built from 13 residues. DNA for the CDR3: TGTGCCAGCAGTCAGACTCGGAACACTGAAGCTTTCTTT. Its protein is CASSQTRNTEAFF.

The chain joins TRBV9 to TRBJ2-2; 8 nucleotides align to TRBD2. Looked up from germline, CDR1 is SGDLS and CDR2 is YYNGEE. The V and J ends lost 1 base and 6 bases, in that order; junction bases with no gene match: 11. This CDR3 is 17 amino acids long. CDR3 bases: TGTGCCAGCAGCGTAACCCGCCAGGCGGGGGGAGCCGGGGAGCTGTTTTTT. Translating gives CASSVTRQAGGAGELFF. The full variable domain, its missing parts supplied by reference TRBV9 and TRBJ2-2, is DSGVTQTPKHLITATGQRVTLRCSPRSGDLSVYWYQQSLDQGLQFLIQYYNGEERAKGNILERFSAQQFPDLHSELNLSSLELGDSALYFCASSVTRQAGGAGELFFGEGSRLTVL.